The 27 T cell receptor beta chains reported below all come from one sample, sequenced in a study of shared clonotypes between healthy human individuals. Using immunoSEQ multiplex PCR, the repertoire was profiled, and TCRdb retains in-frame clones only, with some absent. Of around 1.5 million clones listed, nearly 99% are singletons. The source material was naive CD4+ T cells sorted from blood. Subset defined: CD45RA+ positively selected. The source is a man aged 25-45 years in good health.

The chain is built from TRBV5-1 and TRBJ2-3; unclear D gene. Germline assignment: CDR1 SGHRS and CDR2 YFSETQ. This CDR3 comprises 14 residues. Trimming stripped 1 base from V and 6 bases from J, with 12 bases between. DNA for the CDR3: TGCGCCAGCAGCTTGTATGCGGCCGGGGATACGCAGTATTTT. This encodes CASSLYAAGDTQYF. Based on the CDR3 plus reference TRBV5-1 and TRBJ2-3, the full variable domain is KAGVTQTPRYLIKTRGQQVTLSCSPISGHRSVSWYQQTPGQGLQFLFEYFSETQRNKGNFPGRFSGRQFSNSRSEMNVSTLELGDSALYLCASSLYAAGDTQYFGPGTRLTVL.

This chain uses TRBV28 with TRBJ1-5, with D unresolved. Trimming took 4 bases from V and 5 from J, leaving 6 bases between them. Germline V CDR1 and CDR2: MDHEN, SYDVKM. The CDR3 contains 12 residues. The DNA of the CDR3 is TGTGCCAGCAGTTCCTCGCATCAGCCCCAGCATTTT. Translating it yields CASSSSHQPQHF.

The CDR3 spells CASSFWGGNNEQFF. CDR3 nucleotides: TGTGCCAGCAGTTTCTGGGGAGGAAACAATGAGCAGTTCTTC. V and J are TRBV25-1 and TRBJ2-1; a weak D match, TRBD2 (6 bases). The CDR3 loop spans 14 amino acids. The ends were cut back, 5 bases at V and 5 bases at J, with 13 bases in the middle. Germline V gene data show CDR1 as MGHDK and CDR2 as SYGVNS.

This chain joins TRBV10-3 and TRBJ2-1; 8 nucleotides agree with TRBD1. This CDR3 spans 15 amino acids. Germline V CDR1 and CDR2: ENHRY, SYGVKD. V shed 4 bases, J shed 10 bases, and the junction held 12 bases outside the gene matches. CDR3 amino acids: CAISAGDRPTGEQFF. As DNA, the CDR3 is TGTGCCATCAGTGCCGGGGACAGGCCCACGGGGGAGCAGTTCTTC.

The genes are TRBV19 and TRBJ2-1; D may be TRBD2 (6 bases). Germline loops: CDR1 LNHDA, CDR2 SQIVND (reference sequence). This CDR3 region has 15 residues. Trimming removed 3 bases from V and 6 bases from J, with 15 bases in between. This chain's CDR3 is CASSIRTTPLNEQFF. CDR3 in DNA: TGTGCCAGTAGTATCCGGACTACCCCACTCAATGAGCAGTTCTTC.

The J gene is TRBJ1-4, the V gene TRBV18, with D maybe TRBD1 (6 bases). The CDR3 extends over 17 amino acids. Germline V gene data show CDR1 as KGHSH and CDR2 as LQKENI. The germline V and J ends were trimmed by 2 bases and 5 bases, with 18 bases remaining between them. The CDR3 DNA is TGTGCCAGCTCACCATTTTTGGGGGGCAGCCCAAATGAAAAACTGTTTTTT. This encodes CASSPFLGGSPNEKLFF.

A single count supports this clone. The genes are TRBV11-3 and TRBJ1-1, with a possible D match to TRBD1 (5 bases). CDR1 is SGHNT and CDR2 is YENEEA in the germline V gene. The ends were cut back, 5 bases at V and 4 bases at J, with 11 bases in the middle. The CDR3 contains 13 residues. The CDR3 DNA sequence: TGTGCCAGCAGCCTAAGGGGAACCACTGAAGCTTTCTTT. Its protein product is CASSLRGTTEAFF.

Concerning this clone: This sample also contains other DNA sequences that code for the same CDR3. The chain recombines TRBV5-1 with TRBJ2-3; TRBD2 matches 11 bases. The CDR3 is 15 residues long. V shed 0 bases, J shed 5 bases, and the junction held 2 bases outside the gene matches. Germline V CDR1 and CDR2: SGHRS, YFSETQ. The chain's CDR3 is CASSLGLAGGDTQYF. CDR3 nucleotide sequence: TGCGCCAGCAGCTTGGGGCTAGCGGGGGGAGATACGCAGTATTTT.

Of note for this clone: The sample holds other DNA sequences that translate to the same CDR3. The chain is built from TRBV5-1 and TRBJ2-5; D remains ambiguous. CDR3 size: 11 residues. The germline CDR1 and CDR2 sequences are SGHRS and YFSETQ. V gave up 4 bases and J gave up 2 bases, with 3 bases separating them. The CDR3 DNA reads as TGCGCCAGCAGCCTGCAAGAGACCCAGTACTTC. Encoded protein: CASSLQETQYF.

This rearrangement joins TRBV18 to TRBJ2-5, with no clear D. The CDR3 loop spans 13 amino acids. The ends were cut back, 2 bases at V and 5 bases at J, with 9 bases in the middle. From germline, CDR1 is KGHSH and CDR2 LQKENI. The CDR3 nucleotides read TGTGCCAGCTCACCATTGCCTGGGGAGACCCAGTACTTC. This codes for CASSPLPGETQYF.

The chain links TRBV5-4 to TRBJ2-1; 9 bases align to TRBD2. CDR1 and CDR2 (germline): SGHNT, YYREEE (reference sequence). J was trimmed by 3 bases and V by 0 bases; bases with no gene match: 4. The CDR3 runs 16 residues. CDR3 protein: CASSLESGRYYNEQFF. The CDR3 DNA reads as TGTGCCAGCAGCTTGGAGAGCGGGAGGTACTACAATGAGCAGTTCTTC.

The genes are TRBV5-1 and TRBJ2-1; TRBD2 matches 7 bases. CDR1 and CDR2 (germline): SGHRS, YFSETQ. Trimming removed 3 bases from V and 2 bases from J; junction bases left unmatched: 5. CDR3 length: 15 residues. The CDR3 spells CASSSRLAPYNEQFF. The CDR3 DNA reads as TGCGCCAGCAGCTCTCGACTAGCCCCCTACAATGAGCAGTTCTTC. Full variable domain (outside the CDR3, taken from reference TRBV5-1 and TRBJ2-1): KAGVTQTPRYLIKTRGQQVTLSCSPISGHRSVSWYQQTPGQGLQFLFEYFSETQRNKGNFPGRFSGRQFSNSRSEMNVSTLELGDSALYLCASSSRLAPYNEQFFGPGTRLTVL.

The J gene is TRBJ1-1, the V gene TRBV19; D not certain. V was cut by 3 bases and J by 2 bases, with 7 bases left in between. The CDR3 runs to 13 residues. CDR1 is LNHDA, CDR2 SQIVND, per germline (reference sequence). CDR3 residues: CASSMGINTEAFF. For the CDR3, the DNA is TGTGCCAGTAGTATGGGGATTAACACTGAAGCTTTCTTT.

The rearrangement links TRBV2 to TRBJ2-1, with no clear D. Trimming removed 8 bases at V and 9 bases at J, with 14 bases between. CDR1 is SNHLY and CDR2 is FYNNEI in the germline V gene. The CDR3 covers 12 residues. CDR3 nucleotides: TGTGCCAGCCGGCTGGGATCGGTTGAGCAGTTCTTC. Protein product: CASRLGSVEQFF.

The DNA for the CDR3 is TGTGCCAGCAGGGAGCCGAAGGAGACCCAGTACTTC. Its translation: CASREPKETQYF. The chain combines TRBV7-2 with TRBJ2-5; D not certain. There are 12 residues in the CDR3. Germline V lookup: CDR1 SGHTA, CDR2 FQGNSA. Deletions cut 6 bases from V and 5 bases from J, with 10 bases between.

The J gene is TRBJ2-3, the V gene TRBV4-3; 10 bases are a match to TRBD2. Losses at the gene ends were 4 bases for V and 3 bases for J; bases not matched to a gene: 7. The CDR3 totals 16 residues. CDR1 is LGHNA, CDR2 YSLEER, per germline. The CDR3 nucleotides read TGCGCCAGCAGCCCTTACCTAGCGGGAGCGACAGATACGCAGTATTTT. Its protein product is CASSPYLAGATDTQYF.

The CDR3 region is CASSQVGRQTNEQFF. CDR3 DNA: TGCGCCAGCAGCCAAGTCGGCCGACAAACCAATGAGCAGTTCTTC. The chain employs TRBV4-3 and TRBJ2-1; D remains unclear. Germline lookup yields CDR1 LGHNA and CDR2 YSLEER. Trimming removed 1 base from V and 6 bases from J, with 13 bases in between. The CDR3 consists of 15 residues.

This clone was counted once. V gene TRBV28 combines with J gene TRBJ2-7, with D maybe TRBD1 (6 bases). The germline V gene has CDR1 MDHEN and CDR2 SYDVKM. The CDR3 totals 15 residues. V shed 4 bases and J shed 2 bases, with 15 bases lying between them. As DNA, the CDR3 is TGTGCCAGCAGTTCCCTGGCAGGGGACCCCTACGAGCAGTACTTC. Protein product: CASSSLAGDPYEQYF.

CDR3: CASSVGHFTDTQYF. The CDR3 DNA sequence: TGTGCCAGCAGCGTTGGACATTTCACAGATACGCAGTATTTT. The rearrangement joins TRBV9 to TRBJ2-3; D is perhaps TRBD1 (5 bases). Germline V gene sequence: CDR1 SGDLS, CDR2 YYNGEE. The length of the CDR3 is 14 residues. V was cut by 2 bases and J by 2 bases, with 9 bases left in between. The entire variable domain, with the rest obtained from reference TRBV9 and TRBJ2-3, is as follows: DSGVTQTPKHLITATGQRVTLRCSPRSGDLSVYWYQQSLDQGLQFLIQYYNGEERAKGNILERFSAQQFPDLHSELNLSSLELGDSALYFCASSVGHFTDTQYFGPGTRLTVL.

This chain's CDR3 is CSVDLAGADTQYF. DNA for the CDR3: TGCAGCGTTGATCTGGCGGGAGCAGATACGCAGTATTTT. The chain links TRBV29-1 to TRBJ2-3, with 7 bases fitting TRBD2. Germline CDR1 and CDR2: SQVTM and ANQGSEA. V shed 3 bases, J shed 4 bases, and the junction held 4 bases outside the gene matches. This CDR3 contains 13 residues.

The V gene is TRBV14, the J gene TRBJ2-7; D gene uncertain. Germline V gene data show CDR1 as SGHDN and CDR2 as FVKESK. This CDR3 is built from 11 residues. The V and J ends lost 3 bases and 4 bases respectively, with 4 bases between them. The CDR3 nucleotides read TGTGCCAGCAGCCAGCATTACGAGCAGTACTTC. It yields the protein CASSQHYEQYF.

This chain joins TRBV2 and TRBJ2-1, with 10 bases that match TRBD2. The V and J ends lost 4 bases and 11 bases, in that order; junction bases with no gene match: 11. Germline CDR1 SNHLY, CDR2 FYNNEI. The length of the CDR3 is 15 residues. CDR3 residues: CASSGPSGSGIKQFF. For the CDR3, the DNA is TGTGCCAGCAGTGGGCCTAGCGGGAGTGGGATTAAGCAGTTCTTC.

Notes on this clone: This CDR3 is also generated by other DNA sequences in the sample. The rearrangement uses TRBV5-1 and TRBJ2-7; TRBD1 might be the D (6 bases). V was trimmed by 4 bases and J by 6 bases, leaving 14 bases between them. Looked up from germline, CDR1 is SGHRS and CDR2 is YFSETQ. The CDR3 totals 13 residues. The CDR3 is CASSLQGMGEQYF. The CDR3 nucleotides are TGCGCCAGCAGCCTTCAGGGGATGGGCGAGCAGTACTTC.

Of note for this clone: The sample carries other DNA sequences with the same CDR3. The V call is TRBV4-3, the J call TRBJ2-3, with D hard to call. Germline V gene lookup returns CDR1 LGHNA and CDR2 YSLEER. Trimming removed 3 bases at V and 3 bases at J, with 7 bases between. This CDR3 contains 13 residues. CDR3 amino acids: CASSQDWTDTQYF. CDR3 DNA: TGCGCCAGCAGCCAGGATTGGACAGATACGCAGTATTTT.

The chain is built from TRBV28 and TRBJ1-1, with unresolved D. The CDR3 sequence is 13 residues long. Trimming stripped 7 bases from V and 2 bases from J, with 11 bases between. Germline V gene sequence: CDR1 MDHEN, CDR2 SYDVKM. The CDR3 sequence: CASTREGNTEAFF. In DNA form, the CDR3 reads TGTGCCAGCACCCGCGAAGGAAACACTGAAGCTTTCTTT.

The J gene is TRBJ2-7, the V gene TRBV28; D is perhaps TRBD2 (6 bases). The germline gives CDR1 MDHEN, CDR2 SYDVKM. The V and J ends lost 6 bases and 3 bases respectively, with 18 bases between them. The length of the CDR3 is 15 residues. In nucleotides, the CDR3 is TGTGCCAGCAGGGAACAGGAATTGGGACTCTACGAGCAGTACTTC. It yields the protein CASREQELGLYEQYF.

The V and J genes are TRBV6-4 and TRBJ2-1; 7 bases are a match to TRBD2. The CDR3 is made up of 16 amino acids. The V gene's germline CDR1 is MRHNA and CDR2 SNTAGT. V was pared by 3 bases and J by 4 bases, with 9 bases of the junction left unmatched. CDR3 in amino acids: CASSERNGRSYNEQFF. DNA of the CDR3: TGTGCCAGCAGTGAAAGAAACGGGAGGTCTTACAATGAGCAGTTCTTC.